Each of the 30 T cell receptor beta chains below was sequenced from the same sample in a study of blood T cells in healthy people across ages. A J-beta primer mix and a sample-barcoded 5' primer were used in a second PCR of about 7 to 12 cycles. TCRdb called the 5' RACE reads again in MiXCR, with one record for every CDR3 protein. This table has fewer than 700,000 distinct CDR3 sequences, over 40% appearing once. The sample consisted of blood. The receptors stem from an elderly man in good health.

The V gene is TRBV29-1, the J gene TRBJ2-5; D unclear. The J call may not be correct, given that the DNA end is closer to TRBJ2-7. The germline gives CDR1 SQVTM, CDR2 ANQGSEA. This CDR3 comprises 13 residues. CDR3 nucleotides: TGCAGCGTCCGCCAGCGTCAGACCTACGAGCAGTACTTC. Its protein product is CSVRQRQTYEQYF.

Remarks on this clonotype: The conserved phenylalanine or tryptophan normally closing the CDR3 is absent here, so this likely arose from a read error. The rearrangement uses TRBV6-5 and TRBJ2-7; TRBD1 aligns across 7 bases. V trimming: 6 bases; J trimming: 1 base; junction bases outside the gene matches: 6. The germline V gene encodes CDR1 MNHEY and CDR2 SVGAGI. CDR3 length: 14 amino acids. In DNA form, the CDR3 reads TGTGCCAGCAGACCAAGACAGGGATCCTACGAGCAGTACATC. As protein: CASRPRQGSYEQYI.

This clonotype was counted between two and nine times. The V call is TRBV20-1, the J call TRBJ2-7, with 9 nucleotides matching TRBD1. The germline gives CDR1 DFQATT, CDR2 SNEGSKA (reference sequence). The CDR3 runs 13 residues. V gave up 3 bases and J gave up 3 bases; unmatched junction bases: 3. The CDR3 coding sequence is TGCAGTGCTAGCACAGGGGGCTTCTACGAGCAGTACTTC. It encodes CSASTGGFYEQYF.

The chain couples TRBV18 to TRBJ2-1; D not resolved. The CDR3 length is 15 residues. Trimming removed 5 bases from V and 4 bases from J, with 15 bases in between. The V gene's germline CDR1 is KGHSH and CDR2 LQKENI. The CDR3: CASSDQEIVYNEQFF. CDR3 nucleotide sequence: TGTGCCAGCTCAGACCAGGAGATAGTATACAATGAGCAGTTCTTC.

The V gene is TRBV6-6, the J gene TRBJ2-7, with a tentative D call TRBD1 (6 bases). This CDR3 has 16 amino acids. Germline loops: CDR1 MNHNY, CDR2 SVGAGI (reference sequence). Deletions cut 7 bases from V and 4 bases from J, with 23 bases between. The CDR3 coding sequence is TGTGCCAGCACTACCACCGGGACAATAGAGGGTTACGAGCAGTACTTC. It specifies CASTTTGTIEGYEQYF.

The chain carries TRBV28 and TRBJ2-7, with D possibly matching TRBD1 (7 bases). The V end lost 1 base, the J end lost 3 bases, and 13 bases lay between the germline ends. Germline V gives CDR1 MDHEN, CDR2 SYDVKM. This CDR3 spans 15 amino acids. The CDR3 loop reads CASSLSGQGGYEQYF. The CDR3 nucleotides read TGTGCCAGCAGTTTATCAGGGCAGGGGGGCTACGAGCAGTACTTC.

This clonotype has more than one count but fewer than ten. The chain employs TRBV24-1 and TRBJ2-5, with D tentatively TRBD1 or TRBD2 (5 bases each). Germline CDR1 and CDR2: KGHDR and SFDVKD. V dropped 4 bases and J dropped 1 base, with 9 bases sitting between them. There are 14 residues in the CDR3. The CDR3 sequence is CATSESGLQETQYF. The DNA of the CDR3 is TGTGCCACCAGTGAATCGGGGCTCCAAGAGACCCAGTACTTC.

The CDR3 sequence is CSARSGQGVGYGYTF. The CDR3, as DNA: TGCAGTGCTAGATCAGGGCAGGGGGTGGGCTATGGCTACACCTTC. The V and J genes are TRBV20-1 and TRBJ1-2; the match to TRBD1 covers 7 bases. CDR3 length equals 15 residues. J was trimmed by 4 bases and V by 2 bases; bases with no gene match: 10. Germline assignment: CDR1 DFQATT and CDR2 SNEGSKA (reference sequence).

V gene TRBV7-2 combines with J gene TRBJ1-5; 7 bases align to TRBD1. CDR1 and CDR2 from the germline V gene are SGHTA and FQGNSA. V shed 5 bases, J shed 6 bases, and the junction held 10 bases outside the gene matches. The CDR3 consists of 15 residues. CDR3 bases: TGTGCCAGCAGCCCGGAGACAGGGAGAAGTCAGCCCCAGCATTTT. Protein sequence: CASSPETGRSQPQHF.

The chain employs TRBV9 and TRBJ2-5; D is ambiguous. CDR3 length: 14 residues. The V and J ends lost 1 base and 11 bases respectively, with 18 bases between them. Germline V lookup: CDR1 SGDLS, CDR2 YYNGEE. CDR3 sequence: CASSVLSGPDGQYF. CDR3 sequence (DNA): TGTGCCAGCAGCGTATTATCTGGCCCTGACGGGCAGTACTTC.

This chain joins TRBV7-2 and TRBJ1-1; a possible D gene is TRBD1 (6 bases). V dropped 1 base and J dropped 2 bases, with 14 bases sitting between them. Germline V gene lookup returns CDR1 SGHTA and CDR2 FQGNSA. CDR3 size: 16 residues. The CDR3 spells CASSLVPGAPNTEAFF. The DNA for the CDR3 is TGTGCCAGCAGCTTAGTCCCAGGGGCCCCCAACACTGAAGCTTTCTTT.

In its sample, this clonotype was seen a few times. The chain links TRBV6-5 to TRBJ2-1; D possibly matches TRBD1 or TRBD2 (5 bases each). CDR1 and CDR2 (germline): MNHEY, SVGAGI. V lost 6 bases and J lost 10, with 22 bases in between. The CDR3 has 15 amino acids. CDR3 bases: TGTGCCAGCAGCCCTTCTAATACCGGGACGGAGGAGCAGTTCTTC. Amino acid sequence: CASSPSNTGTEEQFF.

In this sample, this clonotype turned up many times. This chain joins TRBV7-2 and TRBJ2-7; 9 positions agree with TRBD1. Trimming cost V 4 bases and J 6 bases; bases outside gene matches: 10. The CDR3 consists of 15 residues. In germline, CDR1 is SGHTA, CDR2 FQGNSA. CDR3 bases: TGTGCCAGCAGCTCAATCGGGACAGGGATGGGCGAGCAGTACTTC. Amino acid sequence: CASSSIGTGMGEQYF.

This chain joins TRBV12-3 or TRBV12-4 and TRBJ2-2, with 9 positions matching TRBD1. V shed 5 bases, J shed 5 bases, and the junction held 9 bases outside the gene matches. This CDR3 is built from 16 residues. The CDR3 nucleotides read TGTGCCAGCAGTCGTGGGACAGGGAGTTGGACCGGGGAGCTGTTTTTT. Amino acid sequence: CASSRGTGSWTGELFF.

The gene calls are TRBV20-1 and TRBJ1-1; D gene ambiguous. From germline, CDR1 is DFQATT and CDR2 SNEGSKA (reference sequence). This CDR3 region has 14 residues. Trimming cost V 1 base and J 3 bases, with 12 bases left between them. The DNA for the CDR3 is TGCAGTGCTAGAGTGCCGGGGAGCGACACTGAAGCTTTCTTT. This encodes CSARVPGSDTEAFF.

This clonotype has more than one count but fewer than ten. The rearrangement links TRBV21-1 to TRBJ1-2; TRBD1 is taken as the D call from the table, unchecked against the DNA. TRBV21-1 is a documented pseudogene. The CDR3 is 16 amino acids. In nucleotides, the CDR3 is TGTGCCAGCAGCAATAGATCGGACAGGACCTCAAGGGGCTACACCTTC. Translating gives CASSNRSDRTSRGYTF.

This chain joins TRBV29-1 and TRBJ2-7; D unclear. The CDR3 loop spans 13 amino acids. CDR1 is SQVTM and CDR2 is ANQGSEA in the germline V gene. V was cut by 4 bases and J by 0 bases, with 10 bases left in between. The CDR3 DNA sequence: TGCAGCGTTGGGGTCGTCGGCTCCTACGAGCAGTACTTC. It codes for CSVGVVGSYEQYF.

This clonotype was detected a few times. The chain is built from TRBV5-1 and TRBJ2-1; TRBD2 agrees at 10 bases. This CDR3 contains 16 residues. Germline V gives CDR1 SGHRS, CDR2 YFSETQ. With V trimmed by 5 bases and J by 0 bases, 5 bases remained unmatched. The CDR3 is CASRQAGGSSYNEQFF. DNA of the CDR3: TGCGCCAGCAGACAAGCGGGAGGGAGCTCCTACAATGAGCAGTTCTTC. Full variable domain (rest looked up from reference TRBV5-1 and TRBJ2-1): KAGVTQTPRYLIKTRGQQVTLSCSPISGHRSVSWYQQTPGQGLQFLFEYFSETQRNKGNFPGRFSGRQFSNSRSEMNVSTLELGDSALYLCASRQAGGSSYNEQFFGPGTRLTVL.

This rearrangement joins TRBV28 to TRBJ2-4; 9 bases line up with TRBD2. V lost 3 bases and J lost 7; bases outside the gene matches: 13. There are 17 residues in the CDR3. Germline lookup yields CDR1 MDHEN and CDR2 SYDVKM. In DNA form, the CDR3 reads TGTGCCAGCAGTTTTACTAGCGGGCCTTACGAGGGGAACATTCAGTACTTC. Translating it yields CASSFTSGPYEGNIQYF. Full variable domain (outside the CDR3, taken from reference TRBV28 and TRBJ2-4): DVKVTQSSRYLVKRTGEKVFLECVQDMDHENMFWYRQDPGLGLRLIYFSYDVKMKEKGDIPEGYSVSREKKERFSLILESASTNQTSMYLCASSFTSGPYEGNIQYFGAGTRLSVL.

The chain has TRBV10-2 and TRBJ2-1; 11 bases line up with TRBD2. V lost 8 bases, J lost 10 bases, and 10 bases stayed unmatched. The CDR3 extends over 14 amino acids. CDR1 and CDR2 (germline): WSHSY, SAAADI. The DNA of the CDR3 is TGCGCCAGCGGGGATAGCGGGGGGGCGGAAGAGCAGTTCTTC. It is translated as CASGDSGGAEEQFF.

This clonotype was detected only a few times. The gene calls are TRBV6-1 and TRBJ2-7; D unresolved. Germline loops: CDR1 MNHNS, CDR2 SASEGT. Trimming took 2 bases from V and 1 from J, leaving 6 bases between them. CDR3 length equals 13 residues. The CDR3 is CASSERGSYEQYF. The CDR3 DNA is TGTGCCAGCAGTGAAAGAGGTTCCTACGAGCAGTACTTC.

The CDR3 loop reads CASSTGLALNNEQFF. CDR3 DNA: TGTGCCAGCAGCACCGGGCTAGCCCTCAACAATGAGCAGTTCTTC. The rearrangement joins TRBV5-4 to TRBJ2-1, with D possibly TRBD2 on 5 matching bases. Germline CDR1 reads SGHNT; CDR2 reads YYREEE (reference sequence). The CDR3 is made up of 15 amino acids. V shed 4 bases and J shed 5 bases, with 16 bases lying between them.

This clonotype was seen at least ten times. This chain links TRBV11-1 with TRBJ2-6; 7 bases fit TRBD1. Germline CDR1 is SGHAT and CDR2 is FQDESV (reference sequence). V dropped 4 bases and J dropped 1; count of bases not matched to a gene: 10. The CDR3 has 18 amino acids. As DNA, the CDR3 is TGTGCCAGCAGCTCCAAGGGGACAGCTATGTCTGGGGCCAACGTCCTGACTTTC. Amino acids: CASSSKGTAMSGANVLTF. The full variable domain, with the rest looked up from reference TRBV11-1 and TRBJ2-6, is EAEVAQSPRYKITEKSQAVAFWCDPISGHATLYWYRQILGQGPELLVQFQDESVVDDSQLPKDRFSAERLKGVDSTLKIQPAELGDSAMYLCASSSKGTAMSGANVLTFGAGSRLTVL.

This clonotype has only a few counts. The rearrangement uses TRBV20-1 and TRBJ2-5; weak D call: TRBD2 (6 bases). Germline V gene sequence: CDR1 DFQATT, CDR2 SNEGSKA (reference sequence). CDR3 length: 14 residues. V dropped 6 bases and J dropped 5 bases, with 19 bases sitting between them. Here the CDR3 reads CSAVEPRDGETQYF. The CDR3 bases are TGCAGTGCCGTCGAGCCGCGGGATGGGGAGACCCAGTACTTC.

This rearrangement joins TRBV6-2 or TRBV6-3 to TRBJ2-7; the D is unclear. V lost 2 bases, J lost 3 bases, and 5 bases lay in between. The CDR3 runs 12 residues. From germline, CDR1 is MNHEY and CDR2 SVGEGT. The CDR3 loop reads CASSYVYYEQYF. CDR3 nucleotides: TGTGCCAGCAGTTACGTATACTACGAGCAGTACTTC.

This chain links TRBV20-1 with TRBJ1-2, with 9 bases that match TRBD1. The germline V gene has CDR1 DFQATT and CDR2 SNEGSKA (reference sequence). CDR3 length equals 14 residues. The V segment lost 7 bases and the J segment 8 bases; nucleotides outside the gene matches: 14. The CDR3 region has the DNA TGCAGTGACAACGGACAGGGGCGCCGAGGGGGCTACACCTTC. Translating gives CSDNGQGRRGGYTF.

The J gene is TRBJ1-2, the V gene TRBV7-2, with TRBD1 matching over 9 bases. The length of the CDR3 is 13 residues. J was trimmed by 8 bases and V by 2 bases; bases with no gene match: 3. The germline CDR1 and CDR2 sequences are SGHTA and FQGNSA. This chain's CDR3 is CASSLRTGVGYTF. CDR3 DNA sequence: TGTGCCAGCAGCTTAAGGACAGGGGTCGGCTACACCTTC.

This chain's CDR3 is CASSESHYGYTF. The CDR3 DNA reads TGTGCCAGCAGTGAATCCCACTATGGCTACACCTTC. The chain employs TRBV25-1 and TRBJ1-2, with D hard to call. V shed 1 base and J shed 3 bases, with 3 bases lying between them. This CDR3 contains 12 residues. Germline lookup yields CDR1 MGHDK and CDR2 SYGVNS.

The chain employs TRBV28 and TRBJ1-5, with a weak D call TRBD1 (6 bases). The V gene lost 6 bases and the J gene lost 3 bases, with 15 bases spanning the gap. Germline CDR1 and CDR2: MDHEN and SYDVKM. The CDR3 covers 15 residues. The CDR3 DNA follows: TGTGCCAGCAGCCTTCTGGGGGGCCCCAATCAGCCCCAGCATTTT. This encodes CASSLLGGPNQPQHF.

This chain links TRBV11-2 with TRBJ2-1; D is tentatively TRBD1 or TRBD2 (6 bases each). The ends were cut back, 1 base at V and 9 bases at J, with 25 bases in the middle. Germline CDR1 reads SGHAT; CDR2 reads FQNNGV. This CDR3 has 18 amino acids. CDR3 protein: CASSLVPGQRTMGGEQFF. The DNA of the CDR3 is TGTGCCAGCAGCTTAGTCCCAGGACAGAGGACAATGGGAGGTGAGCAGTTCTTC.